These 25 T cell receptor beta chains were all obtained from the same sample, sequenced in a study of blood T cell repertoires in COVID-19. Method: immunoSEQ multiplex PCR; TCRdb's copy keeps in-frame clones and lacks some. The sample records a few hundred thousand clones, roughly 77% being singletons. The sample taken for sequencing was PBMCs or T cells enriched from blood (not recorded which). The receptor source for this set is a man aged 35-49 years who had recovered from COVID-19.

This clone was found a few times. The chain carries TRBV7-9 and TRBJ1-4; no reliable D call. CDR3 length equals 15 residues. Germline loops: CDR1 SEHNR, CDR2 FQNEAQ (reference sequence). Trimming took off 1 base at V and 5 bases at J, with 11 bases between the two ends. CDR3 in amino acids: CASSLGTVKNEKLFF. As DNA, the CDR3 is TGTGCCAGCAGCTTAGGCACGGTTAAAAATGAAAAACTGTTTTTT.

The chain is built from TRBV10-2 and TRBJ2-7; 8 bases agree with TRBD1. The CDR3 consists of 12 residues. Germline V gene data show CDR1 as WSHSY and CDR2 as SAAADI. V trimming: 6 bases; J trimming: 5 bases; junction bases outside the gene matches: 3. DNA of the CDR3: TGCGCCAGCAGACAACAGGGGGACGAGCAGTACTTC. It codes for CASRQQGDEQYF.

The chain joins TRBV11-2 to TRBJ2-5, with 7 bases lining up with TRBD2. This CDR3 is 16 amino acids long. V was pared by 2 bases and J by 10 bases, with 16 bases of the junction left unmatched. Germline assignment: CDR1 SGHAT and CDR2 FQNNGV. Here the CDR3 DNA reads TGTGCCAGCAGCTTACAGGTCGCAGCGGGACCCACGAACCAGTACTTC. This translates into CASSLQVAAGPTNQYF.

The chain has TRBV27 and TRBJ2-1, with TRBD2 identical over 10 bases. The CDR3 loop spans 14 amino acids. Germline assignment: CDR1 MNHEY and CDR2 SMNVEV (reference sequence). V dropped 6 bases and J dropped 8; count of bases not matched to a gene: 7. DNA of the CDR3: TGTGCCAGCAGGAATAGCGGGAGGTACGATGAGCAGTTCTTC. It encodes CASRNSGRYDEQFF.

In this sample, this clone turned up many times. This chain links TRBV12-5 with TRBJ1-1, with D maybe TRBD1 (5 bases). This CDR3 has 13 residues. Germline lookup yields CDR1 LGHNT and CDR2 FRNRAP. The V and J ends lost 6 bases and 4 bases respectively, with 12 bases between them. The CDR3 DNA is TGTGCTAGTGGCCAGGGAAGGGGCACTGAAGCTTTCTTT. It codes for CASGQGRGTEAFF.

The chain couples TRBV5-1 to TRBJ2-5, with D possibly matching TRBD2 (5 bases). CDR1 is SGHRS, CDR2 YFSETQ, per germline. The CDR3 contains 13 residues. Trimming took 4 bases from V and 5 from J, leaving 12 bases between them. The CDR3 spells CASSLGRGETQYF. In DNA, the CDR3 is TGCGCCAGCAGCCTTGGCCGAGGGGAGACCCAGTACTTC.

J is TRBJ1-2 and V is TRBV5-1; D gene ambiguous. V lost 0 bases to trimming and J lost 2 bases, with 5 bases between them. This CDR3 has 13 residues. The germline CDR1 and CDR2 sequences are SGHRS and YFSETQ. DNA for the CDR3: TGCGCCAGCAGCTTGGATCCGAACTATGGCTACACCTTC. It translates to CASSLDPNYGYTF.

V is TRBV6-5 and J is TRBJ2-5; no definite D call. This CDR3 has 13 residues. The germline V gene encodes CDR1 MNHEY and CDR2 SVGAGI. V lost 4 bases, J lost 5 bases, and 11 bases lay in between. The CDR3 is CASSSGYRETQYF. The CDR3 bases are TGTGCCAGCAGTTCCGGTTACCGGGAGACCCAGTACTTC.

This clone came up once. V is TRBV19 and J is TRBJ2-5; 7 positions match TRBD1. V trimming: 7 bases; J trimming: 6 bases; junction bases outside the gene matches: 14. The CDR3 is made up of 15 amino acids. Germline V gives CDR1 LNHDA, CDR2 SQIVND (reference sequence). CDR3 amino acids: CASTQTGFGLKTQYF. CDR3 nucleotide sequence: TGTGCCAGTACACAGACAGGGTTTGGGTTAAAGACCCAGTACTTC. Supplemented by reference TRBV19 and TRBJ2-5, the full variable domain reads DGGITQSPKYLFRKEGQNVTLSCEQNLNHDAMYWYRQDPGQGLRLIYYSQIVNDFQKGDIAEGYSVSREKKESFPLTVTSAQKNPTAFYLCASTQTGFGLKTQYFGPGTRLLVL.

The chain links TRBV3-1 (or the pseudogene TRBV3-2) to TRBJ1-4, with D possibly being TRBD1 (5 bases). The CDR3 consists of 16 residues. Germline CDR1 is LGHDT and CDR2 is YNNKEL (reference sequence). Trimming pared 4 bases from V and 4 bases from J, leaving 16 bases between. CDR3 amino acids: CASSRGRQGGNEKLFF. CDR3 nucleotides: TGTGCCAGCAGCCGGGGACGGCAGGGAGGTAATGAAAAACTGTTTTTT.

This sequence joins TRBV5-4 and TRBJ2-5; D possibly corresponds to TRBD2 (8 bases). Germline lookup yields CDR1 SGHNT and CDR2 YYREEE (reference sequence). There are 14 residues in the CDR3. V was cut by 2 bases and J by 5 bases, with 13 bases left in between. For the CDR3, the DNA is TGTGCCAGCAGCTTATTAGCGGGACAGGAGACCCAGTACTTC. This codes for CASSLLAGQETQYF.

The chain carries TRBV5-1 and TRBJ2-7; 8 positions match TRBD2. This CDR3 contains 15 residues. V shed 4 bases, J shed 1 base, and the junction held 7 bases outside the gene matches. Germline V lookup: CDR1 SGHRS, CDR2 YFSETQ. The CDR3 loop reads CASSAAGTRSYEQYF. The CDR3 nucleotides read TGCGCCAGCAGCGCCGCCGGGACTAGATCCTACGAGCAGTACTTC.

The gene calls are TRBV19 and TRBJ2-1, with 11 bases fitting TRBD2. The germline CDR1 and CDR2 sequences are LNHDA and SQIVND (reference sequence). CDR3 length: 17 amino acids. V dropped 2 bases and J dropped 7; count of bases not matched to a gene: 10. CDR3 loop: CASSIRLAGGRFNEQFF. The CDR3 DNA reads TGTGCCAGTAGTATAAGGCTAGCGGGGGGACGGTTTAATGAGCAGTTCTTC.

The V call is TRBV5-6, the J call TRBJ1-2; D is perhaps TRBD1 (6 bases). CDR1 is SGHDT, CDR2 YYEEEE, per germline. This CDR3 contains 18 residues. The V end lost 4 bases, the J end lost 4 bases, and 26 bases lay between the germline ends. This CDR3 is CASSALQGRASFGYGYTF. CDR3 DNA: TGTGCCAGCAGCGCGCTACAGGGAAGGGCCTCCTTCGGCTATGGCTACACCTTC. The full variable domain, rest sourced from reference TRBV5-6 and TRBJ1-2, is DAGVTQSPTHLIKTRGQQVTLRCSPKSGHDTVSWYQQALGQGPQFIFQYYEEEERQRGNFPDRFSGHQFPNYSSELNVNALLLGDSALYLCASSALQGRASFGYGYTFGSGTRLTVV.

The rearrangement uses TRBV7-9 and TRBJ1-2; D is uncertain. The V gene's germline CDR1 is SEHNR and CDR2 FQNEAQ (reference sequence). V was clipped by 4 bases and J by 6 bases, with 12 bases between them. The CDR3 length is 13 residues. CDR3 sequence (DNA): TGTGCCAGCAGCTCCAGCGCGCTCCATGGCTACACCTTC. This gives the protein CASSSSALHGYTF.

CDR3 sequence (DNA): TGTGCCACTTCGAAGGGGGCGCAACATGAGCAGTTCTTC. It translates to CATSKGAQHEQFF. The chain links TRBV24-1 to TRBJ2-1; TRBD1 matches 7 bases. The CDR3 sequence is 13 residues long. Looked up from germline, CDR1 is KGHDR and CDR2 is SFDVKD. V lost 10 bases to trimming and J lost 8 bases; unmatched junction nucleotides: 10.

The gene calls are TRBV4-2 and TRBJ2-1; 10 nucleotides line up with TRBD2. The V gene end was trimmed by 0 bases and the J gene end by 5 bases; junction bases not matched to a gene: 10. CDR1 is LGHNA and CDR2 is YNFKEQ in the germline V gene. This CDR3 spans 18 amino acids. DNA for the CDR3: TGTGCCAGCAGCCAAGATCCCAAGGGACTAGCGACCCACAATGAGCAGTTCTTC. Amino acid sequence: CASSQDPKGLATHNEQFF.

J is TRBJ2-1 and V is TRBV18; 8 bases line up with TRBD1. CDR1 KGHSH and CDR2 LQKENI come from the germline V gene. Trimming removed 4 bases from V and 0 bases from J; junction bases left unmatched: 2. CDR3 length: 15 residues. In DNA, the CDR3 is TGTGCCAGCTCACTACAGGGGGGCTCCTACAATGAGCAGTTCTTC. Encoded protein: CASSLQGGSYNEQFF.

The chain carries TRBV30 and TRBJ2-7; tentative D call: TRBD2 (5 bases). The V gene lost 2 bases and the J gene lost 4 bases, with 21 bases spanning the gap. Germline loops: CDR1 GTSNPN, CDR2 SVGIG (reference sequence). This CDR3 has 16 residues. CDR3 DNA: TGTGCCTGGAGTAAGGACTGGATGGCCTCTCTGTACGAGCAGTACTTC. Encoded protein: CAWSKDWMASLYEQYF.

The CDR3 loop is CASSFGRRLTGDEKLFF. CDR3 nucleotides: TGTGCCAGCAGCTTCGGTCGCAGGCTTACAGGGGATGAAAAACTGTTTTTT. The chain recombines TRBV7-3 with TRBJ1-4; 7 bases are shared with TRBD1. The CDR3 is 17 amino acids. V gave up 3 bases and J gave up 6 bases; unmatched junction bases: 13. Looked up from germline, CDR1 is SGHTA and CDR2 is FQGTGA.

This sequence joins TRBV3-1 (or the pseudogene TRBV3-2) and TRBJ2-1; D perhaps matches TRBD2 (6 bases). Germline CDR1 LGHDT, CDR2 YNNKEL (reference sequence). V lost 6 bases, J lost 8 bases, and 14 bases lay in between. The CDR3 length is 13 residues. As DNA, the CDR3 is TGTGCCAGCAGACGGGACTCACGATATGAGCAGTTCTTC. Translated: CASRRDSRYEQFF.

The rearrangement joins TRBV19 to TRBJ1-6; D is perhaps TRBD1 (6 bases). Trimming left V 5 bases short and J 9 bases short, with 8 bases between. Germline V CDR1 and CDR2: LNHDA, SQIVND (reference sequence). This CDR3 has 12 amino acids. The DNA for the CDR3 is TGTGCCAGTAGTGCGGGGGCTTCACCCCTCCACTTT. This codes for CASSAGASPLHF.

The chain couples TRBV19 to TRBJ2-3; D might be TRBD2 (6 bases). Trimming removed 6 bases from V and 8 bases from J, with 27 bases in between. This CDR3 comprises 17 residues. The germline CDR1 and CDR2 sequences are LNHDA and SQIVND (reference sequence). The DNA for the CDR3 is TGTGCCAGTAGCCCTGCTCGGGGAGGCCCAGCTTGGGTTACGCAGTATTTT. Protein sequence: CASSPARGGPAWVTQYF.

This clone has only a few counts. The chain uses TRBV3-1 (or the pseudogene TRBV3-2) and TRBJ2-7; no definite D call. CDR1 and CDR2 (germline): LGHDT, YNNKEL (reference sequence). This CDR3 is 16 amino acids long. Between the trimmed V and J ends, which lost 1 base and 0 bases, there was a span of 13 bases. The CDR3 coding sequence is TGTGCCAGCAGCCAAGGGCCAGCGCCCGCCTCCTACGAGCAGTACTTC. It specifies CASSQGPAPASYEQYF.

The chain joins TRBV5-1 to TRBJ1-6; no definite D call. The CDR3 covers 14 residues. Trimming removed 5 bases at V and 7 bases at J, with 13 bases between. CDR1 SGHRS and CDR2 YFSETQ come from the germline V gene. The chain's CDR3 is CASRGGAENSPLHF. For the CDR3, the DNA is TGCGCCAGCAGGGGTGGAGCAGAGAATTCACCCCTCCACTTT.